The rows below give T cell receptor beta chains drawn from one sample of a study of shared clonotypes between healthy human individuals. Repertoires were generated with immunoSEQ multiplex PCR, while TCRdb's copy carries only in-frame clones and drops some. The data show roughly 1,100,000 clones, under 80% seen once. Sequenced: memory CD4+ T cells sorted from blood. The receptor set was obtained from a man aged 18 to 29 in good health. Each CDR3 is given with its conserved first and last residue. Fields, in order: J gene, V gene, CDR3 protein.

j_call: TRBJ2-3; v_call: TRBV6-1; cdr3_aa: CASSERRDGGALDTQYF
j_call: TRBJ1-2; v_call: TRBV11-2; cdr3_aa: CASSLPGAGFNGYTF
j_call: TRBJ1-5; v_call: TRBV7-2; cdr3_aa: CASSRYTGGNQPQHF
j_call: TRBJ1-1; v_call: TRBV6-6; cdr3_aa: CASSFGTRGTEAFF
j_call: TRBJ2-2; v_call: TRBV7-3; cdr3_aa: CASSLTVGGELFF
j_call: TRBJ2-5; v_call: TRBV7-2; cdr3_aa: CASSGRTGQGETQYF
j_call: TRBJ2-1; v_call: TRBV6-6; cdr3_aa: CASSYLGTDNEQFF
j_call: TRBJ2-3; v_call: TRBV19; cdr3_aa: CASSITDTQYF
j_call: TRBJ1-2; v_call: TRBV5-1; cdr3_aa: CASRVGVLNYGYTF
j_call: TRBJ1-6; v_call: TRBV19; cdr3_aa: CASSIVAAAKRNSPLHF
j_call: TRBJ2-2; v_call: TRBV19; cdr3_aa: CASSRQGLNTGELFF
j_call: TRBJ2-2; v_call: TRBV6-5; cdr3_aa: CASSWGQGAGGELFF
j_call: TRBJ1-5; v_call: TRBV6-1; cdr3_aa: CASTRATGIDQPQHF
j_call: TRBJ2-6; v_call: TRBV5-4; cdr3_aa: CASSSERVTGANVLTF
j_call: TRBJ1-5; v_call: TRBV27; cdr3_aa: CASSWTEGQPQHF
j_call: TRBJ2-7; v_call: TRBV6-5; cdr3_aa: CASSPRNSREQYF
j_call: TRBJ2-1; v_call: TRBV5-1; cdr3_aa: CASSILAGGHDEQFF
j_call: TRBJ1-1; v_call: TRBV2; cdr3_aa: CASIEDQFEAFF
j_call: TRBJ2-6; v_call: TRBV6-4; cdr3_aa: CASSDTSSGANVLTF
j_call: TRBJ1-2; v_call: TRBV28; cdr3_aa: CASSLSGGWIYGYTF
j_call: TRBJ1-5; v_call: TRBV6-1; cdr3_aa: CASSERVNQPQHF
j_call: TRBJ1-4; v_call: TRBV2; cdr3_aa: CASSRQGEKLFF
j_call: TRBJ2-5; v_call: TRBV6-5; cdr3_aa: CASSYGGQETQYF
j_call: TRBJ2-7; v_call: TRBV7-8; cdr3_aa: CASSVGTGDYEQYF
j_call: TRBJ2-1; v_call: TRBV6-6; cdr3_aa: CASRRTSDANEQFF
j_call: TRBJ1-5; v_call: TRBV5-1; cdr3_aa: CASSPTGDQPQHF
j_call: TRBJ1-1; v_call: TRBV25-1; cdr3_aa: CASSEVGLNTEAFF
j_call: TRBJ2-2; v_call: TRBV29-1; cdr3_aa: CSVETSGANTGELFF
j_call: TRBJ2-4; v_call: TRBV18; cdr3_aa: CASSASGQFYLAKNIQYF
j_call: TRBJ1-4; v_call: TRBV30; cdr3_aa: CAWSHPGGREKLFF
j_call: TRBJ2-7; v_call: TRBV28; cdr3_aa: CASTSSRDEQYF
j_call: TRBJ2-1; v_call: TRBV7-9; cdr3_aa: CASSLSTGGEQFF
j_call: TRBJ1-5; v_call: TRBV19; cdr3_aa: CASSQGQGGQPQHF
j_call: TRBJ1-1; v_call: TRBV19; cdr3_aa: CASSTSRGEAFF
j_call: TRBJ2-5; v_call: TRBV7-9; cdr3_aa: CASSPGGQGPETQYF
j_call: TRBJ2-1; v_call: TRBV27; cdr3_aa: CASSLLGSSYNEQFF
j_call: NA; v_call: TRBV27; cdr3_aa: CASSPQGGGSSYEQYF
j_call: TRBJ2-4; v_call: TRBV19; cdr3_aa: CASSPGAAKNIQYF
j_call: TRBJ2-1; v_call: TRBV19; cdr3_aa: CASSRTSGYNEQFF
j_call: TRBJ2-5; v_call: TRBV6-6; cdr3_aa: CASSYGRAGGQETQYF
j_call: TRBJ2-7; v_call: TRBV7-9; cdr3_aa: CASSLAGQGTDEQYF
j_call: TRBJ2-7; v_call: TRBV7-6; cdr3_aa: CASSFGYTYEQYF
j_call: TRBJ1-5; v_call: TRBV2; cdr3_aa: CASSEALGTNQPQHF
j_call: TRBJ2-1; v_call: TRBV7-2; cdr3_aa: CASSLVGGGAWDEQFF
j_call: TRBJ1-4; v_call: TRBV2; cdr3_aa: CASRSTEGEKLFF
j_call: TRBJ1-2; v_call: TRBV9; cdr3_aa: CASSSPPVLGYTF
j_call: TRBJ2-1; v_call: TRBV2; cdr3_aa: CASSAGGGIAGTSGFNEQFF
j_call: TRBJ2-5; v_call: TRBV7-2; cdr3_aa: CASSLGGRSETQYF
j_call: TRBJ2-7; v_call: TRBV5-1; cdr3_aa: CASSLGYRAYEQYF
j_call: TRBJ1-1; v_call: TRBV30; cdr3_aa: CAWSSQTPNTEAFF
j_call: TRBJ2-1; v_call: TRBV4-1; cdr3_aa: CASSQDSYQGSYNEQFF
j_call: TRBJ2-2; v_call: TRBV7-2; cdr3_aa: CASSYLGPVGTGELFF
j_call: TRBJ2-5; v_call: TRBV10-3; cdr3_aa: CAISSAGAIQETQYF
j_call: TRBJ2-7; v_call: TRBV6-5; cdr3_aa: CASKRDSADEQYF
j_call: TRBJ1-1; v_call: TRBV28; cdr3_aa: CASSLYGVMHTEAFF
j_call: TRBJ2-6; v_call: TRBV2; cdr3_aa: CASSSRDRGTYSGANVLTF
j_call: TRBJ2-1; v_call: TRBV5-1; cdr3_aa: CASQRGSIYNEQFF
j_call: TRBJ2-7; v_call: TRBV28; cdr3_aa: CASSLPVRTREQYF
j_call: TRBJ1-2; v_call: TRBV2; cdr3_aa: CASRKMDRDYGYTF
j_call: TRBJ1-2; v_call: TRBV6-6; cdr3_aa: CASSYSIGARGYTF